The rows below give T cell receptor beta chains drawn from one sample of a study of CD8 T cells in ankylosing spondylitis. Each CDR3 protein gets one entry after TCRdb re-called the 5' RACE reads with MiXCR. The repertoire consists of 25,000 to 30,000 distinct CDR3 sequences, with 5% to 5.5% occurring once and the leading ten covering approximately 1.7%. Input material: blood, either unsorted or a sorted T cell fraction (not recorded which). The receptor set was obtained from a female donor with ankylosing spondylitis or in good health (not recorded which). CDR3s include the opening cysteine and the closing phenylalanine or tryptophan. A D gene is named only where the DNA matches it firmly. Clone sizes are given selectively: once, few, many, or a class where the clone is expanded.

d_gene: -
v_gene: TRBV9
abundance: many
j_gene: TRBJ2-7
CDR3nt: TGTGCCAGCAGCCGAGGTGTGGTTTCCTACGAGCAGTACTTC
CDR3aa: CASSRGVVSYEQYF

d_gene: -
v_gene: TRBV9
abundance: many
j_gene: TRBJ1-1
CDR3nt: TGTGCCAGCAGCGTAGAGGGGCTGGGCACTGAAGCTTTCTTT
CDR3aa: CASSVEGLGTEAFF

d_gene: -
v_gene: TRBV9
abundance: many
j_gene: TRBJ2-1
CDR3nt: TGTGCCAGCAGCGTAGCTGTAAGGACACAATACAATGAGCAGTTCTTC
CDR3aa: CASSVAVRTQYNEQFF

d_gene: TRBD1
v_gene: TRBV9
abundance: few
j_gene: TRBJ2-5
CDR3nt: TGTGCCAGCAGCGGGGGACAGGGGAGTTTAGAGACCCAGTACTTC
CDR3aa: CASSGGQGSLETQYF

d_gene: -
v_gene: TRBV9
abundance: many
j_gene: TRBJ1-1
CDR3nt: TGTGCCAGCAGCCCCCGCCTCTTGGGAACCACTGAAGCTTTCTTT
CDR3aa: CASSPRLLGTTEAFF

d_gene: -
v_gene: TRBV9
abundance: many
j_gene: TRBJ1-6
CDR3nt: TGTGCCAGCAGCGTAGTACAGACGAATTCACCCCTCCACTTT
CDR3aa: CASSVVQTNSPLHF

d_gene: TRBD2
v_gene: TRBV9
abundance: many
j_gene: TRBJ2-2
CDR3nt: TGTGCCAGCAGCGTAGGGGGACTACCCATCACCGGGGAGCTGTTTTTT
CDR3aa: CASSVGGLPITGELFF

d_gene: -
v_gene: TRBV9
abundance: few
j_gene: TRBJ2-5
CDR3nt: TGTGCCAGCAGTTGGACCGGGGCGAACCAAGAGACCCAGTACTTC
CDR3aa: CASSWTGANQETQYF

d_gene: -
v_gene: TRBV9
abundance: many
j_gene: TRBJ2-1
CDR3nt: TGTGCCAGCAGCGTAGATCCCCGTTTATACAATGAGCAGTTCTTC
CDR3aa: CASSVDPRLYNEQFF

d_gene: -
v_gene: TRBV9
abundance: -
j_gene: TRBJ2-2
CDR3nt: TGTGCCAGCAGCGTCACTAGCCAGAACACCGGGGAGCTGTTTTTT
CDR3aa: CASSVTSQNTGELFF

d_gene: TRBD2
v_gene: TRBV9
abundance: -
j_gene: TRBJ2-5
CDR3nt: TGTGCCAGCAGCATCGGGGGGGCCGGGGAGACCCAGTACTTC
CDR3aa: CASSIGGAGETQYF

d_gene: TRBD2
v_gene: TRBV9
abundance: many
j_gene: TRBJ2-1
CDR3nt: TGTGCCAGCAGCGCCCCCGGGACTAGCGGGACTAGGGAGCAGTTCTTC
CDR3aa: CASSAPGTSGTREQFF

d_gene: -
v_gene: TRBV7-9
abundance: many
j_gene: TRBJ2-1
CDR3nt: TGTGCCAGCAGCGCATTGTCATTACCAGACAATGAGCAGTTCTTC
CDR3aa: CASSALSLPDNEQFF

d_gene: -
v_gene: TRBV9
abundance: medium-sized
j_gene: TRBJ1-6
CDR3nt: TGTGCCAGCAGCGGACAGGACTCCTATAATTCACCCCTCCACTTT
CDR3aa: CASSGQDSYNSPLHF

d_gene: TRBD2
v_gene: TRBV9
abundance: many
j_gene: TRBJ2-1
CDR3nt: TGTGCCAGCAGCCCTCCTAGCGGGGGCTACAATGAGCAGTTCTTC
CDR3aa: CASSPPSGGYNEQFF

d_gene: -
v_gene: TRBV9
abundance: once
j_gene: TRBJ2-3
CDR3nt: TGTGCCAGCAGCGGGGAGGAGGGCTCGGATACGCAGTATTTT
CDR3aa: CASSGEEGSDTQYF

d_gene: -
v_gene: TRBV21-1
abundance: -
j_gene: TRBJ1-1
CDR3nt: TGTGCCAGCAGCAAAGGAAGGGAGAAGGGGGGTGAAGCTTTCTTT
CDR3aa: CASSKGREKGGEAFF

d_gene: TRBD1
v_gene: TRBV9
abundance: many
j_gene: TRBJ2-5
CDR3nt: TGTGCCAGCAGCTCCCAGGGACAGCAAGAGACCCAGTACTTC
CDR3aa: CASSSQGQQETQYF

d_gene: -
v_gene: TRBV9
abundance: -
j_gene: TRBJ2-5
CDR3nt: TGTGCCAGCAGCGTAGGAGGGAGAGATAGGGGGGAGACCCAGTACTTC
CDR3aa: CASSVGGRDRGETQYF

d_gene: -
v_gene: TRBV9
abundance: -
j_gene: TRBJ2-7
CDR3nt: TGTGCCAGCAGCGTAGCCCCCACCCACGAGCAGTACTTC
CDR3aa: CASSVAPTHEQYF

d_gene: TRBD2
v_gene: TRBV9
abundance: many
j_gene: TRBJ2-1
CDR3nt: TGTGCCAGCAGCCCCCTCTGGACTAGCGGGGGAACCTACAATGAGCAGTTCTTC
CDR3aa: CASSPLWTSGGTYNEQFF

d_gene: TRBD1
v_gene: TRBV9
abundance: many
j_gene: TRBJ2-5
CDR3nt: TGTGCCAGCAGCCCGACAGGGGGCCAGGAGACCCAGTACTTC
CDR3aa: CASSPTGGQETQYF

d_gene: -
v_gene: TRBV9
abundance: many
j_gene: TRBJ1-6
CDR3nt: TGTGCCAGCAGCGCTGGTCCGCAGGGATATAATTCACCCCTCCACTTT
CDR3aa: CASSAGPQGYNSPLHF

d_gene: -
v_gene: TRBV9
abundance: few
j_gene: TRBJ1-3
CDR3nt: TGTGCCAGCAGCGTACTGCAGGCAGGGTCAGGAAACACCATATATTTT
CDR3aa: CASSVLQAGSGNTIYF

d_gene: TRBD2
v_gene: TRBV9
abundance: many
j_gene: TRBJ2-1
CDR3nt: TGTGCCAGCAGCGTTTTAGCGGGAGGTGGCGGAAATGAGCAGTTCTTC
CDR3aa: CASSVLAGGGGNEQFF

d_gene: -
v_gene: TRBV9
abundance: many
j_gene: TRBJ2-2
CDR3nt: TGTGCCAGCAGCGTAGGTAACAGAAAGAACACCGGGGAGCTGTTTTTT
CDR3aa: CASSVGNRKNTGELFF

d_gene: TRBD2
v_gene: TRBV9
abundance: many
j_gene: TRBJ2-3
CDR3nt: TGTGCCAGCAGCCCTAGCGGGGGCAAAGATACGCAGTATTTT
CDR3aa: CASSPSGGKDTQYF

d_gene: -
v_gene: TRBV9
abundance: many
j_gene: TRBJ2-2
CDR3nt: TGTGCCAGCAGCATCGCGAACACCGGGGAGCTGTTTTTT
CDR3aa: CASSIANTGELFF

d_gene: TRBD1
v_gene: TRBV9
abundance: many
j_gene: TRBJ1-2
CDR3nt: TGTGCCAGCAGCGGACGGGACAGGGTAGGATCTAACTATGGCTACACCTTC
CDR3aa: CASSGRDRVGSNYGYTF

d_gene: TRBD2
v_gene: TRBV4-1
abundance: many
j_gene: TRBJ2-2
CDR3nt: TGCGCCAGCAGCCAAGAAAGTCTTAGCGGGGTGGTCGGGGAGCTGTTTTTT
CDR3aa: CASSQESLSGVVGELFF

d_gene: -
v_gene: TRBV9
abundance: -
j_gene: TRBJ2-2
CDR3nt: TGTGCCAGCAGCGCCGGAGGGACAGCCACCGGGGAGCTGTTTTTT
CDR3aa: CASSAGGTATGELFF

d_gene: -
v_gene: TRBV9
abundance: -
j_gene: TRBJ2-2
CDR3nt: TGTGCCAGCAGCGTAACCTCGGCCGGGGAGCTGTTTTTT
CDR3aa: CASSVTSAGELFF

d_gene: -
v_gene: TRBV21-1
abundance: many
j_gene: TRBJ2-7
CDR3nt: TGTGCCAGCAGCAAGATTGCGGAGGACGAGCAGTACTTC
CDR3aa: CASSKIAEDEQYF

d_gene: -
v_gene: TRBV9
abundance: few
j_gene: TRBJ2-3
CDR3nt: TGTGCCAGCAGCGTAGCGGGGGAGCCGGGGACAGATACGCAGTATTTT
CDR3aa: CASSVAGEPGTDTQYF

d_gene: -
v_gene: TRBV9
abundance: many
j_gene: TRBJ1-1
CDR3nt: TGTGCCAGCAGCTTCGAGGGGCAGGGTCGTGAAGCTTTCTTT
CDR3aa: CASSFEGQGREAFF

d_gene: TRBD2
v_gene: TRBV9
abundance: many
j_gene: TRBJ2-2
CDR3nt: TGTGCCAGCAGCGGAGGGACTAGCTACACCGGGGAGCTGTTTTTT
CDR3aa: CASSGGTSYTGELFF

d_gene: TRBD1
v_gene: TRBV9
abundance: many
j_gene: TRBJ2-6
CDR3nt: TGTGCCAGCAGCGTGAGGGACAGGGGGAGTTCTGGGGCCAACGTCCTGACTTTC
CDR3aa: CASSVRDRGSSGANVLTF

d_gene: -
v_gene: TRBV9
abundance: many
j_gene: TRBJ1-5
CDR3nt: TGTGCCAGCAGTCAGGGAAGCAATCAGCCCCAGCATTTT
CDR3aa: CASSQGSNQPQHF

d_gene: -
v_gene: TRBV9
abundance: many
j_gene: TRBJ2-1
CDR3nt: TGTGCCAGCAGCGTCACAGGGATGGTCAATGAGCAGTTCTTC
CDR3aa: CASSVTGMVNEQFF

d_gene: TRBD2
v_gene: TRBV9
abundance: few
j_gene: TRBJ2-3
CDR3nt: TGTGCCAGCAGCGCCTCTAGCGGGGTCGGGCCGCAGTATTTT
CDR3aa: CASSASSGVGPQYF

d_gene: TRBD2
v_gene: TRBV9
abundance: many
j_gene: TRBJ2-1
CDR3nt: TGTGCCAGCAGCCCTGGGACTAGCGGGAACAATGAGCAGTTCTTC
CDR3aa: CASSPGTSGNNEQFF

d_gene: -
v_gene: TRBV9
abundance: many
j_gene: TRBJ1-6
CDR3nt: TGTGCCAGCAGCGTAGTTCGGTCATCATCACCCCTCCACTTT
CDR3aa: CASSVVRSSSPLHF

d_gene: -
v_gene: TRBV9
abundance: many
j_gene: TRBJ1-1
CDR3nt: TGTGCCAGCAGCGGAAGTGGAGCTGAAGCTTTCTTT
CDR3aa: CASSGSGAEAFF